The 14 T cell receptor beta chains presented below share a single source sample, sequenced in a study of T cell repertoires in cytomegalovirus infection. TCRdb re-derived calls from the reads in MiXCR, one entry per CDR3 protein. This sample has about 920,000 distinct CDR3 sequences, with less than 35% found just once. For these receptors, no antigen is known. The material sequenced was cultured CD8+ T cells from PBMCs, taken from culture after CMV antigen stimulation. These receptors all stem from a human donor in good health (CMV status not recorded). Some clones in this sample may be carry-over from other donors' samples.

This clonotype was picked up one time. Possible read error: a much larger clone is one base away. The chain employs TRBV4-1 and TRBJ2-7; the match to TRBD1 covers 9 bases. The CDR3 is 16 residues long. Germline V gene lookup returns CDR1 MGHRA and CDR2 YSYEKL. CDR3: CASSQERQGVTYERYF. DNA of the CDR3: TGCGCCAGCAGCCAAGAGAGACAGGGGGTCACCTACGAGCGGTACTTC.

This clonotype was observed a handful of times. This sequence joins TRBV7-2 and TRBJ2-7; D gene uncertain. This CDR3 has 15 residues. The germline V and J ends were trimmed by 2 bases and 3 bases, with 14 bases remaining between them. CDR1 and CDR2 from the germline V gene are SGHTA and FQGNSA. The CDR3 reads CASSLTLEPGYEQYV. CDR3 sequence (DNA): TGTGCCAGCAGCTTAACATTAGAGCCTGGCTACGAGCAGTACGTC.

This clonotype has a single count. The chain has TRBV7-1 and TRBJ2-3, with D possibly matching TRBD2 (6 bases). TRBV7-1 is an ORF; its function is uncertain. The CDR3 spans 12 residues. V lost 11 bases, J lost 2 bases, and 11 bases lay in between. The CDR3 region is CAPGEVTDTQYF. In nucleotides, the CDR3 is TGTGCCCCCGGGGAGGTCACAGATACGCAGTATTTT.

This clonotype was seen a few times. J is TRBJ2-5 and V is TRBV7-6; D gene unclear. Germline loops: CDR1 SGHVS, CDR2 FNYEAQ. V shed 3 bases and J shed 0 bases, with 17 bases lying between them. This CDR3 is 17 amino acids long. CDR3 loop: CASSFPPRSTHQETQYF. CDR3 nucleotides: TGTGCCAGCAGCTTCCCCCCCCGTAGTACGCACCAAGAGACCCAGTACTTC.

J is TRBJ1-1 and V is TRBV6-5; no firm D call. The CDR3 is made up of 12 amino acids. V was pared by 8 bases and J by 4 bases, with 11 bases between. CDR1 MNHEY and CDR2 SVGAGI come from the germline V gene. CDR3 nucleotides: TGTGCCAGCGAGAGCTGGGGCACTGAAGCTTTCTTT. Protein sequence: CASESWGTEAFF.

This CDR3 reads CASSPEDLLQETQYF. The DNA for the CDR3 is TGTGCCAGCAGCCCGGAGGACCTTCTCCAAGAGACCCAGTACTTC. V gene TRBV28 combines with J gene TRBJ2-5; D perhaps matches TRBD2 (5 bases). This CDR3 contains 15 residues. Per the germline V gene, CDR1 is MDHEN and CDR2 is SYDVKM. Trimming removed 6 bases at V and 1 base at J, with 15 bases between.

This clonotype was seen more than once but under ten times. The chain employs TRBV5-6 and TRBJ1-1, with a possible D match to TRBD1 (6 bases). CDR3 length: 18 amino acids. Between the trimmed V and J ends, which lost 0 bases and 3 bases, there was a span of 21 bases. Germline CDR1 reads SGHDT; CDR2 reads YYEEEE. The CDR3 DNA is TGTGCCAGCAGCTTGGGTAAGGACAGTCTTAAGATGGACACTGAAGCTTTCTTT. It specifies CASSLGKDSLKMDTEAFF.

This clonotype was recorded a few times. The chain's CDR3 is CASSSGTGGGNTIYF. CDR3 coding DNA: TGTGCCAGCAGCTCGGGGACAGGGGGTGGAAACACCATATATTTT. The rearrangement joins TRBV7-8 to TRBJ1-3; 11 bases fit TRBD1. V lost 4 bases, J lost 3 bases, and 2 bases stayed unmatched. Germline CDR1 and CDR2: SGHVS and FQNEAQ. This CDR3 is built from 15 residues.

V gene TRBV20-1 combines with J gene TRBJ1-5, with D tentatively TRBD1 (6 bases). CDR1 DFQATT and CDR2 SNEGSKA come from the germline V gene (reference sequence). This CDR3 region has 15 residues. Trimming left V 6 bases short and J 6 bases short, with 21 bases between. The CDR3 region has the DNA TGCAGTGCCCCATCAGGACAGTTGGACGGTCAGCCCCAGCATTTT. Its protein is CSAPSGQLDGQPQHF.

The rearrangement uses TRBV2 and TRBJ2-3; D is ambiguous. CDR1 is SNHLY and CDR2 is FYNNEI in the germline V gene. This CDR3 has 11 residues. The V end was cut by 8 bases, the J end by 6 bases, with 9 bases between. CDR3: CASDRWDTQYF. For the CDR3, the DNA is TGTGCCAGCGACCGGTGGGATACGCAGTATTTT.

As regards this clonotype: A much bigger clone sits one base away, suggesting this may be a read error. The chain joins TRBV6-2 or TRBV6-3 to TRBJ1-5; D gene unclear. Germline V lookup: CDR1 MNHEY, CDR2 SVGEGT. The CDR3 spans 17 residues. The CDR3 loop is CTSSLWTNEEGNQPQHF. The CDR3 DNA is TGTACCAGCAGTCTTTGGACGAACGAAGAAGGCAATCAGCCCCAGCATTTT.

This clonotype has just a few counts. The chain uses TRBV2 and TRBJ1-2; TRBD1 might be the D (6 bases). Trimming pared 8 bases from V and 8 bases from J, leaving 15 bases between. Germline CDR1 and CDR2: SNHLY and FYNNEI. The CDR3 is 12 residues long. Here the CDR3 reads CASPGGAVGYTF. The CDR3 nucleotides are TGTGCCAGCCCGGGGGGGGCGGTAGGCTACACCTTC.

The rearrangement joins TRBV12-3 or TRBV12-4 to TRBJ1-6, with 10 nucleotides matching TRBD1. This CDR3 is 16 amino acids long. V shed 5 bases, J shed 9 bases, and the junction held 10 bases outside the gene matches. The CDR3 bases are TGTGCCAGCAGTCCCACGGGACAGGGGTTCGGTTCACCCCTCCACTTT. Its protein product is CASSPTGQGFGSPLHF.

This clonotype has more than one count but fewer than ten. CDR3 in DNA: TGTGCCAGCAGCTTCAGGACAAGCCCACAGGGGCTACCGGTCAATGAGCAGTTCTTC. Protein product: CASSFRTSPQGLPVNEQFF. The J gene is TRBJ2-1, the V gene TRBV7-9; 7 nucleotides agree with TRBD1. J was trimmed by 6 bases and V by 3 bases; bases with no gene match: 20. CDR1 and CDR2 (germline): SEHNR, FQNEAQ (reference sequence). The CDR3 is made up of 19 amino acids.